This T cell receptor (beta chain) was retrieved from a study of siplizumab effects on memory and regulatory T cells. Sequenced by immunoSEQ multiplex PCR; TCRdb stores in-frame clones only, minus some. The sample carries 110,000 or so clones, 93% recorded once. Germline V gene sequence: CDR1 KGHSH, CDR2 LQKENI. This CDR3 has 17 amino acids. V dropped 3 bases and J dropped 1; count of bases not matched to a gene: 3. The specimen sequenced was CD4+ T cells sorted from blood. The clonotype originates from a human donor in good health. V and J are TRBV18 and TRBJ2-2, with 12 bases aligning to TRBD2. The CDR3 loop is CASSPQGLAGNTGELFF. The CDR3 DNA reads as TGTGCCAGCTCACCCCAGGGACTAGCGGGGAACACCGGGGAGCTGTTTTTT.